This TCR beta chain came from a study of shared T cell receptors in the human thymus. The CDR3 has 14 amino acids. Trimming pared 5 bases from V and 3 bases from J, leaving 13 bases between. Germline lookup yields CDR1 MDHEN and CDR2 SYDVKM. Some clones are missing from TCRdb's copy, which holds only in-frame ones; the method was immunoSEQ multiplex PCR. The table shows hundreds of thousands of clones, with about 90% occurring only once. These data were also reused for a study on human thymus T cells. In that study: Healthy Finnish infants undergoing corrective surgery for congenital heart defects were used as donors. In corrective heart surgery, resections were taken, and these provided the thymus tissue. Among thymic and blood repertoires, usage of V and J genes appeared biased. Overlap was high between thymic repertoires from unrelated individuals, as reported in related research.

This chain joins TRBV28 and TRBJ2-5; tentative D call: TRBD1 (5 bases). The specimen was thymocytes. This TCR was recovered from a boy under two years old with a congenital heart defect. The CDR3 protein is CASSPPRQKETQYF. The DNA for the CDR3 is TGTGCCAGCAGTCCCCCCCGACAGAAAGAGACCCAGTACTTC.